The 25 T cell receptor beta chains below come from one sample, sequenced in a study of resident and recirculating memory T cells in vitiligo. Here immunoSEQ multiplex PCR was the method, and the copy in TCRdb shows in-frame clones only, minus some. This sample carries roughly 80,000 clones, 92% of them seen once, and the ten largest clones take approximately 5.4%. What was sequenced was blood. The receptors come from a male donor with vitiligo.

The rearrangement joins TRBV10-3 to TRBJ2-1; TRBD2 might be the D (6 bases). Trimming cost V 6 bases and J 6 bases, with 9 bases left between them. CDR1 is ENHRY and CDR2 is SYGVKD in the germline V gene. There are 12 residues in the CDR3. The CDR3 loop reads CAIRAGGNEQFF. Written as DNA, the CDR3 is TGTGCCATCAGAGCGGGTGGCAATGAGCAGTTCTTC.

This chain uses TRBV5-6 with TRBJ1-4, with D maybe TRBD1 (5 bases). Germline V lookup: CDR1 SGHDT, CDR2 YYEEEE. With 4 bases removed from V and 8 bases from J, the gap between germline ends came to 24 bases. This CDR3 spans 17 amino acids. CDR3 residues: CASSLYLSGAAYEKLFF. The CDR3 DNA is TGTGCCAGCAGCCTCTATTTGAGTGGGGCGGCATACGAAAAACTGTTTTTT.

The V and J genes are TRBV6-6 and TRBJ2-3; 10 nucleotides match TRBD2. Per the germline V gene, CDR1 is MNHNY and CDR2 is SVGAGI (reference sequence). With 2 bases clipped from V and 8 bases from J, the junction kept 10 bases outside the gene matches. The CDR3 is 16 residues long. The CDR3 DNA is TGTGCCAGCAGTTACGATAGCGGGAGGTTAAGGGGTACGCAGTATTTT. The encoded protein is CASSYDSGRLRGTQYF.

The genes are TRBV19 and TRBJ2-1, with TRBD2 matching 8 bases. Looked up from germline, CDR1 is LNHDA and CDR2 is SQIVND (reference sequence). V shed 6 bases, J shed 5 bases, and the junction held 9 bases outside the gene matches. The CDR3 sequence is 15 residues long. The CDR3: CASSAGSGSHNEQFF. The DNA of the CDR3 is TGTGCCAGTAGCGCGGGCAGCGGGAGTCACAATGAGCAGTTCTTC.

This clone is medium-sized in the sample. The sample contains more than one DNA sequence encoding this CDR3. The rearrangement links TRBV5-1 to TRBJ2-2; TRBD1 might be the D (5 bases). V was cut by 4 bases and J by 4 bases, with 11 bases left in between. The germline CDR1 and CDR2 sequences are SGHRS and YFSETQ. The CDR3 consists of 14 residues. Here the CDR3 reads CASSRDRGTGELFF. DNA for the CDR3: TGCGCCAGCAGCCGCGATAGGGGCACCGGGGAGCTGTTTTTT. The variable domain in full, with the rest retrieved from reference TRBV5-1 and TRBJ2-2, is KAGVTQTPRYLIKTRGQQVTLSCSPISGHRSVSWYQQTPGQGLQFLFEYFSETQRNKGNFPGRFSGRQFSNSRSEMNVSTLELGDSALYLCASSRDRGTGELFFGEGSRLTVL.

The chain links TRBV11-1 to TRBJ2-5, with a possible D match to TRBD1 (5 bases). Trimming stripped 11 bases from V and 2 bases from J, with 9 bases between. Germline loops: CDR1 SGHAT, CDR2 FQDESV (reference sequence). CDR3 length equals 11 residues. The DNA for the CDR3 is TGTGCCTCGACAGATCAAGAGACCCAGTACTTC. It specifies CASTDQETQYF.

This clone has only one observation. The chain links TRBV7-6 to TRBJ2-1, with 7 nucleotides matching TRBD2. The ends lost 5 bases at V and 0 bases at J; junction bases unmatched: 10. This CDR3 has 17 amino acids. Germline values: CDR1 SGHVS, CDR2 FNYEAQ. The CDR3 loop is CASSTYSGPFSYNEQFF. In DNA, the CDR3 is TGTGCCAGCAGCACTTATAGCGGGCCTTTCTCCTACAATGAGCAGTTCTTC.

CDR3 sequence (DNA): TGCGCCAGCAGCCCTCTACTAGCGGGGCAAGAGACCCAGTACTTC. This codes for CASSPLLAGQETQYF. The chain carries TRBV5-1 and TRBJ2-5, with 10 positions matching TRBD2. V lost 4 bases to trimming and J lost 2 bases; unmatched junction nucleotides: 5. Per germline, CDR1 SGHRS and CDR2 YFSETQ. The CDR3 runs to 15 residues.

The DNA of the CDR3 is TGTGCCAGCAGCTTAGGGGCAGGGGGCCGGGGCTATAGCAATCAGCCCCAGCATTTT. Protein sequence: CASSLGAGGRGYSNQPQHF. The J gene is TRBJ1-5, the V gene TRBV27, with 8 bases that match TRBD1. CDR3 length equals 19 residues. The germline gives CDR1 MNHEY, CDR2 SMNVEV (reference sequence). V lost 6 bases to trimming and J lost 0 bases; unmatched junction nucleotides: 16.

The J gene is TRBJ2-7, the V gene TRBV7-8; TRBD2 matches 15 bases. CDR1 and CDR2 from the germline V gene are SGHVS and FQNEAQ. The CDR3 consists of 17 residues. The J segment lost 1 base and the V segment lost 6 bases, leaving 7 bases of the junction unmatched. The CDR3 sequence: CASRPGLAGGGSYEQYF. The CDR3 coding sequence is TGTGCCAGCAGACCGGGACTAGCGGGAGGAGGGTCCTACGAGCAGTACTTC. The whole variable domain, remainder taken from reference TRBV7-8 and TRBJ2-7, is GAGVSQSPRYKVAKRGQDVALRCDPISGHVSLFWYQQALGQGPEFLTYFQNEAQLDKSGLPSDRFFAERPEGSVSTLKIQRTQQEDSAVYLCASRPGLAGGGSYEQYFGPGTRLTVT.

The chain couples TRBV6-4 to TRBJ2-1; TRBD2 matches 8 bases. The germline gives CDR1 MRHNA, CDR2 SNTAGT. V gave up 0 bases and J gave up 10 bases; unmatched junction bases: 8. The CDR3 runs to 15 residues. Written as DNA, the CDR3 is TGTGCCAGCAGTGACTCAACGGGAGGGCCAGGGGAGCAGTTCTTC. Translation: CASSDSTGGPGEQFF.

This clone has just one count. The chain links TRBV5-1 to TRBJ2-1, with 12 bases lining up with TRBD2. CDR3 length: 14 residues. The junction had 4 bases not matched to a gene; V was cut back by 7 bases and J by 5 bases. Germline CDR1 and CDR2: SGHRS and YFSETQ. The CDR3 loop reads CASGWTSGNNEQFF. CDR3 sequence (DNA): TGCGCCAGCGGATGGACTAGCGGGAACAATGAGCAGTTCTTC.

The CDR3 is CASSPPGQGPGEQYF. The CDR3 nucleotides are TGTGCCAGCTCGCCTCCGGGACAGGGCCCTGGGGAGCAGTACTTC. The chain joins TRBV18 to TRBJ2-7; 9 bases align to TRBD1. CDR1 is KGHSH and CDR2 is LQKENI in the germline V gene. This CDR3 comprises 15 residues. With V trimmed by 6 bases and J by 7 bases, 13 bases remained unmatched.

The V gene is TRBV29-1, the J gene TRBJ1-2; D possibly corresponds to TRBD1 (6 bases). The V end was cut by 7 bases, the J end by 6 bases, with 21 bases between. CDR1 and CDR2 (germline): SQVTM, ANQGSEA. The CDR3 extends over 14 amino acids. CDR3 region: CSGDIFGSRNGYTF. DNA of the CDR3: TGCAGCGGGGACATATTTGGTTCTCGAAATGGCTACACCTTC.

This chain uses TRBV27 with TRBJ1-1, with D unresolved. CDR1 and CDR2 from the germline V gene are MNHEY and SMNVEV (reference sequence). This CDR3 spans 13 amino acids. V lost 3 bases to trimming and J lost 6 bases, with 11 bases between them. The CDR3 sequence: CASSLQEDAEAFF. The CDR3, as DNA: TGTGCCAGCAGTTTGCAGGAGGACGCTGAAGCTTTCTTT.

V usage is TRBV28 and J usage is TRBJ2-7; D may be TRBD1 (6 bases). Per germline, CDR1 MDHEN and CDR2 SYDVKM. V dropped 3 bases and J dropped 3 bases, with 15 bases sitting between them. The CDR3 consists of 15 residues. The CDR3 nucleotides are TGTGCCAGCAGTTTGTATGGGGGCGGCCTCTACGAGCAGTACTTC. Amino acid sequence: CASSLYGGGLYEQYF.

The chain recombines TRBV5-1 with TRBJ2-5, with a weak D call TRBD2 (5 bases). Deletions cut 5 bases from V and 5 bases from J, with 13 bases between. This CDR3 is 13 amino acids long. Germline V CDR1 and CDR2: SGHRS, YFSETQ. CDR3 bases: TGCGCCAGCAGTGTTCGTCCGGGGGAGACCCAGTACTTC. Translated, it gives CASSVRPGETQYF.

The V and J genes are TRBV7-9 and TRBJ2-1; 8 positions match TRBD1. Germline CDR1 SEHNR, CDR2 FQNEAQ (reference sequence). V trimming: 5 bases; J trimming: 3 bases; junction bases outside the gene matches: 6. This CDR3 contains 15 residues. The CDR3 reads CASSQGASDYNEQFF. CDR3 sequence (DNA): TGTGCCAGCAGCCAGGGGGCTAGCGACTACAATGAGCAGTTCTTC.

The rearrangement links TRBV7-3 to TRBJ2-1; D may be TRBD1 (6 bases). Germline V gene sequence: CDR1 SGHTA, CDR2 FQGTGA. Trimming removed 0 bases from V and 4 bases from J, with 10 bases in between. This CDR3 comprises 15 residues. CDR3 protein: CASSLTGQGYNEQFF. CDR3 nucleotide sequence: TGTGCCAGCAGCTTAACGGGGCAGGGGTACAATGAGCAGTTCTTC.

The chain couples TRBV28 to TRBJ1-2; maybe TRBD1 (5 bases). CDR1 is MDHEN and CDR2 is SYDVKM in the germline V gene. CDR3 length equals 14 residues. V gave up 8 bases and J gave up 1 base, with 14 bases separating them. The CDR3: CASSEAGLNYGYTF. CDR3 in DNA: TGTGCCAGCTCTGAGGCAGGGCTTAACTATGGCTACACCTTC.

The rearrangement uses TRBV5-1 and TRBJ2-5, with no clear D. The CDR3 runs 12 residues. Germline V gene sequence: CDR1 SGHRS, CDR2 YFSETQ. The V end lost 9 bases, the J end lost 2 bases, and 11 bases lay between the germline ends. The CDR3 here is CATSTGQETQYF. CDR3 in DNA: TGCGCCACCTCGACTGGGCAAGAGACCCAGTACTTC.

The CDR3 loop is CASSHGEGPGYEQYF. CDR3 sequence (DNA): TGCGCCAGCAGCCATGGGGAGGGGCCGGGCTACGAGCAGTACTTC. The rearrangement uses TRBV4-1 and TRBJ2-5, with 7 bases matching TRBD2. The J call may be wrong; the DNA end is better matched by TRBJ2-7. This CDR3 has 15 residues. Per the germline V gene, CDR1 is MGHRA and CDR2 is YSYEKL.

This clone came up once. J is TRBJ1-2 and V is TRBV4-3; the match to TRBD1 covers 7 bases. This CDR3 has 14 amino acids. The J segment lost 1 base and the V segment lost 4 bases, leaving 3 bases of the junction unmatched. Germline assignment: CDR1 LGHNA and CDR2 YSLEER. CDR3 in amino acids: CASSPGQLNYGYTF. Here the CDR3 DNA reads TGCGCCAGCAGCCCGGGACAGCTTAACTATGGCTACACCTTC.

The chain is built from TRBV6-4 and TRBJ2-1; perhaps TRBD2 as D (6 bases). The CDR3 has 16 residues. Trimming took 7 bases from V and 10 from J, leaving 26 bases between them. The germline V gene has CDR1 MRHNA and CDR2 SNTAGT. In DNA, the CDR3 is TGTGCCAGCACCCCGGGCCCTTTAGCGGAACCTCAAGAGCAGTTCTTC. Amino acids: CASTPGPLAEPQEQFF.

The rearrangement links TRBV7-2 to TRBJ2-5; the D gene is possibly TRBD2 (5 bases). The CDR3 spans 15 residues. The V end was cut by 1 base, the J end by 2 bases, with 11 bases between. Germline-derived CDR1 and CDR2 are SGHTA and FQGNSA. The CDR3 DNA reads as TGTGCCAGCAGCTTAGGTGGCAGACTACAAGAGACCCAGTACTTC. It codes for CASSLGGRLQETQYF.